The clone carrying this TCR beta chain was picked up a small number of times. Its antigen remains unidentified. Assay: immunoSEQ multiplex PCR; the TCRdb copy retains only in-frame clones and omits some. The data contain 250,000 to 300,000 clones, almost 95% of them singletons. This entry belongs to a study of T cell responses to AZD1222 COVID-19 vaccine. Pooling covered second doses at about 4 or about 12 weeks. CDR1 LNHNV and CDR2 YYDKDF come from the germline V gene (reference sequence). This CDR3 region has 14 residues. V lost 3 bases and J 5 bases, leaving 11 bases between the germline ends. Study-wide results and caveats: Two doses of AZD1222 preceded a rise in Spike-specific TCR breadth and depth. Possibly, clonal diversity was underestimated; donors were largely white British and included more females. Reportedly, close to half of spike-specific TCRs are directed against unmutated variant regions.

This chain links TRBV15 with TRBJ1-5; D is undetermined. The clonotype was recovered from an adult who received the AZD1222 COVID-19 vaccine. The specimen was peripheral blood, collected 28 days after the second AZD1222 dose. In DNA form, the CDR3 reads TGTGCCACCAGCAGCCAAAGACTAGATCAGCCCCAGCATTTT. It codes for CATSSQRLDQPQHF.